Each of the 28 T cell receptor beta chains below was sequenced from the same sample in a study of post-analysis software for immune sequencing data. General study results and limits: TRBV5-6, TRBV5-1 and TRBV20-1 belonged to a set of a handful of TRBV segments that were more frequent in patients than controls.

Each TCR beta cDNA library carried unique molecular identifiers. Via MiXCR, TCRdb re-called the PCR reads, giving one row per CDR3 protein. The table records roughly 570,000 distinct CDR3 sequences, 30% to 40% of them present only once. No cognate antigen is known for these TCRs. Sequenced material: blood. These receptors were collected from a girl aged 2 to 17 with multiple sclerosis.

The rearrangement links TRBV7-9 to TRBJ1-2; no reliable D call. CDR1 SEHNR and CDR2 FQNEAQ come from the germline V gene (reference sequence). Trimming pared 7 bases from V and 3 bases from J, leaving 15 bases between. The CDR3 consists of 14 residues. The CDR3 coding sequence is TGTGCCAGCACCACGGCGGGCTGGGACTATGGCTACACCTTC. This sequence encodes CASTTAGWDYGYTF.

This clonotype was counted a single time. The J gene is TRBJ2-3, the V gene TRBV7-3; D remains ambiguous. CDR3 length: 14 amino acids. CDR1 and CDR2 (germline): SGHTA, FQGTGA. V was clipped by 5 bases and J by 3 bases, with 12 bases between them. This chain's CDR3 is CASSTDLSTDTQYF. The CDR3 region has the DNA TGTGCCAGCAGCACAGACTTATCGACAGATACGCAGTATTTT.

The chain combines TRBV3-1 with TRBJ1-1, with D hard to call. V was cut by 8 bases and J by 11 bases, with 18 bases left in between. The CDR3 loop spans 12 amino acids. Germline CDR1 LGHDT, CDR2 YNNKEL (reference sequence). CDR3 region: CASALGLGSAFF. Written as DNA, the CDR3 is TGTGCCAGCGCATTGGGTTTGGGCAGCGCTTTCTTT.

CDR3 amino acids: CASSSMVPETQYF. The CDR3 DNA reads as TGTGCCAGCAGTTCCATGGTTCCGGAGACCCAGTACTTC. This chain connects TRBV6-5 to TRBJ2-5, with D unclear. This CDR3 is built from 13 residues. Germline V lookup: CDR1 MNHEY, CDR2 SVGAGI. The V end was cut by 4 bases, the J end by 5 bases, with 11 bases between.

This clonotype has only a few counts. The chain has TRBV5-1 and TRBJ2-2, with 10 nucleotides matching TRBD1. This CDR3 is 17 amino acids long. V shed 4 bases, J shed 3 bases, and the junction held 9 bases outside the gene matches. Germline V gene data show CDR1 as SGHRS and CDR2 as YFSETQ. The CDR3 sequence: CASSDIPGTGDTGELFF. The CDR3 nucleotides read TGCGCCAGCAGCGACATCCCCGGGACAGGGGACACCGGGGAGCTGTTTTTT.

The chain recombines TRBV29-1 with TRBJ1-2, with a tentative D call TRBD1 (5 bases). Germline CDR1 SQVTM, CDR2 ANQGSEA. Between the trimmed V and J ends, which lost 1 base and 8 bases, there was a span of 11 bases. This CDR3 region has 12 residues. The CDR3 DNA follows: TGCAGCGTTGAAGTGGGCAGGGAAGGCTACACCTTC. Translating gives CSVEVGREGYTF.

The chain has TRBV14 and TRBJ2-7, with TRBD1 as a possible D gene (6 bases). The length of the CDR3 is 15 residues. Germline V gene sequence: CDR1 SGHDN, CDR2 FVKESK. V lost 8 bases, J lost 3 bases, and 20 bases lay in between. The CDR3 here is CASSPGDGIFYEQYF. CDR3 sequence (DNA): TGTGCCAGCTCCCCAGGGGACGGGATCTTCTACGAGCAGTACTTC.

The V and J genes are TRBV12-3 or TRBV12-4 and TRBJ2-6, with 11 bases fitting TRBD1. J lost 0 bases, V lost 6 bases, and 7 bases had no gene match. The CDR3 runs 18 residues. The DNA of the CDR3 is TGTGCCAGCAGCCCACCGGGACAGGGGGACTCTGGGGCCAACGTCCTGACTTTC. This translates into CASSPPGQGDSGANVLTF.

The chain recombines TRBV9 with TRBJ2-1; 9 bases align to TRBD2. Trimming cost V 3 bases and J 13 bases; bases outside gene matches: 17. This CDR3 has 16 residues. The V gene's germline CDR1 is SGDLS and CDR2 YYNGEE. The CDR3 DNA reads as TGTGCCAGCAGCGCGTTTAGCGGGGGAACCTCAGAGACCCAGTTCTTC. Translating it yields CASSAFSGGTSETQFF.

About this clonotype itself: The junction departs from the called germline gene at one end, perhaps through a read error. This chain links TRBV20-1 with TRBJ2-1, with D perhaps matching TRBD2 (5 bases). This CDR3 has 14 amino acids. CDR1 and CDR2 from the germline V gene are DFQATT and SNEGSKA (reference sequence). The DNA for the CDR3 is TGCAGTACTAGAGGTCAGATGTCCTACAATGAGCAGTTCTTC. It translates to CSTRGQMSYNEQFF.

The chain couples TRBV11-2 to TRBJ1-6; D is undetermined. The germline CDR1 and CDR2 sequences are SGHAT and FQNNGV. Trimming cost V 2 bases and J 4 bases, with 9 bases left between them. This CDR3 contains 15 residues. Here the CDR3 DNA reads TGTGCCAGCAGCTTATCGGCGCAATATAATTCACCCCTCCACTTT. Protein product: CASSLSAQYNSPLHF.

This chain uses TRBV5-1 with TRBJ2-1, with 9 bases fitting TRBD1. The CDR3 loop spans 15 amino acids. With V trimmed by 5 bases and J by 4 bases, 7 bases remained unmatched. CDR1 is SGHRS and CDR2 is YFSETQ in the germline V gene. The CDR3 coding sequence is TGCGCCAGCAGAATAGACAGGGGGGATTACAATGAGCAGTTCTTC. It translates to CASRIDRGDYNEQFF.

Of note for this clonotype: A much larger clone lies a single base off, so this may be a read error. V gene TRBV7-6 combines with J gene TRBJ2-4; a possible D gene is TRBD2 (5 bases). This CDR3 spans 15 amino acids. The germline CDR1 and CDR2 sequences are SGHVS and FNYEAQ. The V gene lost 5 bases and the J gene lost 13 bases, with 24 bases spanning the gap. Here the CDR3 DNA reads TGTGCCAGCAGCCCACCGGGAACCACCTACAATGAGCAGTACTTC. It specifies CASSPPGTTYNEQYF. Full variable domain (missing parts from reference TRBV7-6 and TRBJ2-4): GAGVSQSPRYKVTKRGQDVALRCDPISGHVSLYWYRQALGQGPEFLTYFNYEAQQDKSGLPNDRFSAERPEGSISTLTIQRTEQRDSAMYRCASSPPGTTYNEQYFGAGTRLSVL.

This clonotype was seen just once. J is TRBJ2-2 and V is TRBV5-6; tentatively, D is TRBD1 (5 bases). CDR3 size: 16 residues. In germline, CDR1 is SGHDT, CDR2 YYEEEE. V lost 2 bases, J lost 6 bases, and 17 bases lay in between. CDR3 residues: CASSFIRGTAPGELFF. CDR3 bases: TGTGCCAGCAGCTTCATTAGGGGCACAGCGCCCGGGGAGCTGTTTTTT.

This clonotype was observed a few times. V usage is TRBV10-3 and J usage is TRBJ2-3; tentatively, D is TRBD1 or TRBD2 (5 bases each). CDR3 size: 12 residues. The germline gives CDR1 ENHRY, CDR2 SYGVKD. V gave up 8 bases and J gave up 9 bases, with 15 bases separating them. The CDR3: CAIAQQGTTQYF. The CDR3 DNA follows: TGTGCCATCGCCCAACAAGGGACCACGCAGTATTTT.

This clonotype came up a few times. V gene TRBV29-1 combines with J gene TRBJ2-5; 10 bases align to TRBD2. Germline loops: CDR1 SQVTM, CDR2 ANQGSEA. V was pared by 3 bases and J by 5 bases, with 6 bases of the junction left unmatched. This CDR3 has 14 amino acids. The CDR3 here is CSVDSGGAAETQYF. As DNA, the CDR3 is TGCAGCGTTGACAGCGGGGGGGCGGCGGAGACCCAGTACTTC.

This clonotype turned up a few times. The rearrangement joins TRBV20-1 to TRBJ2-1; 8 bases are shared with TRBD2. The germline V gene encodes CDR1 DFQATT and CDR2 SNEGSKA (reference sequence). V lost 1 base and J lost 5; bases outside the gene matches: 22. The CDR3 sequence is 20 residues long. CDR3 residues: CSARGGRGGDVSRPNNEQFF. CDR3 in DNA: TGCAGTGCTAGAGGGGGTCGGGGGGGCGATGTGTCCCGACCTAACAATGAGCAGTTCTTC.

There are a few counts of this clonotype. The rearrangement uses TRBV7-8 and TRBJ2-5, with D possibly matching TRBD1 (6 bases). CDR1 is SGHVS and CDR2 is FQNEAQ in the germline V gene. This CDR3 has 14 amino acids. Trimming took 5 bases from V and 5 from J, leaving 15 bases between them. CDR3 sequence: CASSPPGARETQYF. CDR3 sequence (DNA): TGTGCCAGCAGCCCCCCAGGGGCCCGGGAGACCCAGTACTTC.

The chain joins TRBV4-1 to TRBJ2-4; D is uncertain. Trimming cost V 2 bases and J 1 base, with 12 bases left between them. This CDR3 contains 16 residues. The germline gives CDR1 MGHRA, CDR2 YSYEKL. The CDR3 DNA sequence: TGCGCCAGCAGCCAAAACACCGTCGGTGCCAAAAACATTCAGTACTTC. Residues: CASSQNTVGAKNIQYF.

Of note for this clonotype: An end of the junction differs from the germline gene, which may be a read error. V gene TRBV6-6 combines with J gene TRBJ1-6, with 11 bases identical to TRBD1. Per the germline V gene, CDR1 is MNHNY and CDR2 is SVGAGI (reference sequence). The CDR3 extends over 16 amino acids. The CDR3 loop is CASRIGTGGNNLPLHF. The CDR3 nucleotides read TGTGCCAGCAGGATCGGGACAGGGGGGAATAATTTACCCCTCCACTTT.

On this clonotype itself: The junction departs from the called germline gene at one end, perhaps through a read error. The chain has TRBV9 and TRBJ2-1; 9 bases line up with TRBD2. The CDR3 totals 16 residues. Per germline, CDR1 SGDLS and CDR2 YYNGEE. CDR3 region: CACSLAGRGGRNEQFF. In DNA form, the CDR3 reads TGTGCCTGCAGCCTCGCGGGGCGGGGGGGCCGCAATGAGCAGTTCTTC.

This clonotype was observed a few times. The chain joins TRBV5-1 to TRBJ2-5, with D tentatively TRBD1 (8 bases). Trimming cost V 5 bases and J 2 bases, with 16 bases left between them. CDR1 SGHRS and CDR2 YFSETQ come from the germline V gene. The CDR3 has 15 amino acids. The CDR3 sequence is CASSDGQGGQETQYF. The CDR3 region has the DNA TGCGCCAGCAGTGATGGACAGGGAGGGCAAGAGACCCAGTACTTC.

This rearrangement joins TRBV12-3 or TRBV12-4 to TRBJ2-7; D might be TRBD1 or TRBD2, each matching 5 bases. This CDR3 is 13 amino acids long. With 2 bases removed from V and 7 bases from J, the gap between germline ends came to 12 bases. CDR3 coding DNA: TGTGCCAGCAGTTTACCGGGGACGGCAGAGCAGTACTTC. As protein: CASSLPGTAEQYF.

A remark on this clonotype: At one end, the junction sequence differs from germline, possibly due to a read error. V is TRBV5-1 and J is TRBJ2-1, with 7 positions matching TRBD1. Germline assignment: CDR1 SGHRS and CDR2 YFSETQ. CDR3 length: 16 residues. CDR3 loop: CARSSNRGPVSNEQFF. The CDR3 DNA follows: TGCGCCCGCAGCTCGAACAGGGGACCAGTTTCCAATGAGCAGTTCTTC.

The sample holds a few counts of this clonotype. The rearrangement uses TRBV5-4 and TRBJ1-1; a possible D gene is TRBD1 (6 bases). Germline lookup yields CDR1 SGHNT and CDR2 YYREEE (reference sequence). V lost 5 bases and J lost 4, with 12 bases in between. CDR3 length: 13 residues. The CDR3 DNA is TGTGCCAGCAGGCGCCAGGGGACCACTGAAGCTTTCTTT. Its translation is CASRRQGTTEAFF. The full variable domain, completed using reference TRBV5-4 and TRBJ1-1, is ETGVTQSPTHLIKTRGQQVTLRCSSQSGHNTVSWYQQALGQGPQFIFQYYREEENGRGNFPPRFSGLQFPNYSSELNVNALELDDSALYLCASRRQGTTEAFFGQGTRLTVV.

This clonotype was counted a few times. The chain joins TRBV4-1 to TRBJ1-2; D is possibly TRBD1 (6 bases). V dropped 1 base and J dropped 6 bases, with 12 bases sitting between them. The CDR3 runs to 14 residues. The V gene's germline CDR1 is MGHRA and CDR2 YSYEKL. Written as DNA, the CDR3 is TGCGCCAGCAGCCAAGTATCATCAGGGGATGGCTACACCTTC. It translates to CASSQVSSGDGYTF.

The chain carries TRBV20-1 and TRBJ2-3, with 10 bases aligning to TRBD2. V lost 6 bases, J lost 5 bases, and 8 bases stayed unmatched. CDR1 and CDR2 (germline): DFQATT, SNEGSKA (reference sequence). The CDR3 loop spans 14 amino acids. CDR3 sequence reads: CSARAGGQIDTQYF. DNA for the CDR3: TGCAGTGCCCGAGCGGGGGGGCAGATAGATACGCAGTATTTT.

This chain uses TRBV6-5 with TRBJ2-1; tentative D call: TRBD1 (6 bases). Germline V gene data show CDR1 as MNHEY and CDR2 as SVGAGI. Trimming took off 6 bases at V and 3 bases at J, with 18 bases between the two ends. The CDR3 sequence is 16 residues long. CDR3 DNA: TGTGCCAGCAGCCGAACAGGGAAGATCAACTACAATGAGCAGTTCTTC. Its protein product is CASSRTGKINYNEQFF.